These 14 T cell receptor beta chains originate from one sample sequenced in a study of blood T cell repertoires in COVID-19. The data were produced by immunoSEQ multiplex PCR, yet TCRdb's version contains in-frame clones alone and is incomplete. This table holds 250,000 to 350,000 clones, 88% found once. The specimen sequenced was peripheral blood. The receptors shown here come from a woman aged 30 to 39 who had recovered from COVID-19.

This clone showed up just a few times. This chain links TRBV19 with TRBJ1-6; the D gene is possibly TRBD1 (6 bases). The CDR3 totals 14 residues. The V end lost 7 bases, the J end lost 7 bases, and 14 bases lay between the germline ends. Germline CDR1 LNHDA, CDR2 SQIVND (reference sequence). CDR3 protein: CASNQGRENSPLHF. In DNA form, the CDR3 reads TGTGCCAGTAACCAGGGGCGTGAGAATTCACCCCTCCACTTT.

This chain links TRBV6-5 with TRBJ2-3; 9 bases are shared with TRBD1. Germline loops: CDR1 MNHEY, CDR2 SVGAGI. The CDR3 contains 15 residues. V was pared by 4 bases and J by 3 bases, with 5 bases of the junction left unmatched. The CDR3 nucleotides are TGTGCCAGCAGTTCACCGGGACAGGGTACAGATACGCAGTATTTT. This sequence encodes CASSSPGQGTDTQYF.

CDR3: CASSPLGGTEAFF. In nucleotides, the CDR3 is TGTGCCAGCAGTCCCCTAGGGGGCACTGAAGCTTTCTTT. The V call is TRBV3-1 (or the pseudogene TRBV3-2), the J call TRBJ1-1; D might be TRBD1 (6 bases). The CDR3 is made up of 13 amino acids. The germline CDR1 and CDR2 sequences are LGHDT and YNNKEL (reference sequence). V dropped 6 bases and J dropped 4 bases, with 12 bases sitting between them.

V is TRBV6-5 and J is TRBJ1-4; 10 positions agree with TRBD1. This CDR3 is 16 amino acids long. With 4 bases clipped from V and 7 bases from J, the junction kept 9 bases outside the gene matches. Germline CDR1 and CDR2: MNHEY and SVGAGI. CDR3 nucleotide sequence: TGTGCCAGCAGTTCCCCGACAGGGGGCGGGAGTGAAAAACTGTTTTTT. Translating gives CASSSPTGGGSEKLFF.

DNA of the CDR3: TGTGCCAGCTCAATCCTGGCGGGGTTTGATGAGCAGTTCTTC. Its translation: CASSILAGFDEQFF. This chain links TRBV18 with TRBJ2-1; D perhaps matches TRBD2 (6 bases). The CDR3 loop spans 14 amino acids. In germline, CDR1 is KGHSH, CDR2 LQKENI. Trimming removed 5 bases at V and 8 bases at J, with 16 bases between.

The chain uses TRBV28 and TRBJ2-5; tentative D call: TRBD1 (5 bases). This CDR3 is 13 amino acids long. Trimming removed 6 bases from V and 5 bases from J, with 13 bases in between. CDR1 and CDR2 (germline): MDHEN, SYDVKM. CDR3 nucleotides: TGTGCCAGCAGCTGGGGCCGGTGGGAGACCCAGTACTTC. This encodes CASSWGRWETQYF.

The chain is built from TRBV6-5 and TRBJ1-6; possibly TRBD1 for D (6 bases). V was cut by 7 bases and J by 6 bases, with 16 bases left in between. This CDR3 has 15 amino acids. Germline CDR1 MNHEY, CDR2 SVGAGI. DNA for the CDR3: TGTGCCAGCAAAGGTTTTCAGGGGACTAATTCACCCCTCCACTTT. The encoded protein is CASKGFQGTNSPLHF.

The chain recombines TRBV11-2 with TRBJ2-5, with D unresolved. V dropped 8 bases and J dropped 5 bases, with 15 bases sitting between them. CDR3 length: 13 residues. CDR1 and CDR2 from the germline V gene are SGHAT and FQNNGV. CDR3 sequence reads: CASPSDGRETQYF. CDR3 bases: TGTGCCAGCCCATCCGATGGCAGGGAGACCCAGTACTTC.

The rearrangement joins TRBV7-2 to TRBJ2-7; the match to TRBD2 covers 11 bases. Germline assignment: CDR1 SGHTA and CDR2 FQGNSA. This CDR3 has 17 amino acids. Unmatched junction bases numbered 11, after V lost 3 bases and J lost 4 bases. The CDR3 nucleotides are TGTGCCAGCAGCTTGCATGGGGGACTAGCGGCGAGATACGAGCAGTACTTC. It is translated as CASSLHGGLAARYEQYF.

This chain uses TRBV27 with TRBJ2-5; 9 bases fit TRBD1. After removal of 8 bases from V and 5 bases from J, the junction contained 9 bases not matched to a gene. The CDR3 consists of 14 residues. The germline V gene encodes CDR1 MNHEY and CDR2 SMNVEV (reference sequence). CDR3 coding DNA: TGTGCCAGCTTGTCGACAGGGGGATCGGAGACCCAGTACTTC. This sequence encodes CASLSTGGSETQYF.

The sample holds one count of this clone. The chain carries TRBV14 and TRBJ2-1, with a weak D call TRBD2 (5 bases). The ends were cut back, 2 bases at V and 8 bases at J, with 13 bases in the middle. This CDR3 is 14 amino acids long. Germline V lookup: CDR1 SGHDN, CDR2 FVKESK. The chain's CDR3 is CASSQLTRYDEQFF. In nucleotides, the CDR3 is TGTGCCAGCAGCCAATTAACTAGGTATGATGAGCAGTTCTTC.

The V call is TRBV6-6, the J call TRBJ2-4; TRBD2 might be the D (5 bases). There are 13 residues in the CDR3. Germline CDR1 reads MNHNY; CDR2 reads SVGAGI (reference sequence). The V gene lost 6 bases and the J gene lost 6 bases, with 12 bases spanning the gap. The CDR3 bases are TGTGCCAGCAGCCCGGGGAGCCTAAACATTCAGTACTTC. This encodes CASSPGSLNIQYF.

This rearrangement joins TRBV3-1 (or the pseudogene TRBV3-2) to TRBJ2-5, with TRBD2 matching over 7 bases. The CDR3 contains 15 residues. With V trimmed by 0 bases and J by 7 bases, 8 bases remained unmatched. CDR1 is LGHDT and CDR2 is YNNKEL in the germline V gene (reference sequence). The CDR3 region is CASSQDGEGRVTQYF. The CDR3 nucleotides are TGTGCCAGCAGCCAAGATGGGGAGGGTCGGGTGACCCAGTACTTC.

The chain employs TRBV6-1 and TRBJ2-3; possible D gene TRBD2, 5 bases. Germline assignment: CDR1 MNHNS and CDR2 SASEGT. This CDR3 contains 17 residues. The V and J ends lost 4 bases and 5 bases respectively, with 22 bases between them. Here the CDR3 DNA reads TGTGCCAGCAGTGGAAGTCCGAGACTATCTTCTTTAGATACGCAGTATTTT. Its translation: CASSGSPRLSSLDTQYF.